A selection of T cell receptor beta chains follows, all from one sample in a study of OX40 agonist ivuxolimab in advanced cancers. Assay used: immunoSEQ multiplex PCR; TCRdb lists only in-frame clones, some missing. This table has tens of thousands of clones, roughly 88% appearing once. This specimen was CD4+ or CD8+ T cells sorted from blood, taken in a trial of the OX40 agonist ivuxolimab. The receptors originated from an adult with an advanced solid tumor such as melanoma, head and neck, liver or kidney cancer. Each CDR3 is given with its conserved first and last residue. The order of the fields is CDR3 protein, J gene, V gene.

cdr3_aa: CASSPLAGRVSYEQYF
j_call: TRBJ2-7
v_call: TRBV18

cdr3_aa: CASSIGGTLTDTQYF
j_call: TRBJ2-3
v_call: TRBV19

cdr3_aa: CASSQGPNADTQYF
j_call: TRBJ2-3
v_call: TRBV6-1

cdr3_aa: CPRNPGGNTEAFF
j_call: TRBJ1-1
v_call: TRBV6-1

cdr3_aa: CASSPPTGDSGANVLTF
j_call: TRBJ2-6
v_call: TRBV5-5

cdr3_aa: CASSYGQHTTGGYTF
j_call: TRBJ1-2
v_call: TRBV6-6

cdr3_aa: CASSLRGVAYNEQFF
j_call: TRBJ2-1
v_call: TRBV5-1

cdr3_aa: CASRPGRTNTEAFF
j_call: TRBJ1-1
v_call: TRBV5-1

cdr3_aa: CASSTLYEQYF
j_call: TRBJ2-7
v_call: TRBV5-6

cdr3_aa: CASSARQGADYEQYF
j_call: TRBJ2-7
v_call: TRBV7-9

cdr3_aa: CASGRPSVHEQYF
j_call: TRBJ2-7
v_call: TRBV7-9

cdr3_aa: CASSYGGETQNF
j_call: TRBJ2-5
v_call: TRBV6-5

cdr3_aa: CASSTPSRSGANVLTF
j_call: TRBJ2-6
v_call: TRBV19

cdr3_aa: CSVTKGVRGDEQYF
j_call: TRBJ2-7
v_call: TRBV29-1

cdr3_aa: CASSPSRGNEVYGYTF
j_call: TRBJ1-2
v_call: TRBV5-6

cdr3_aa: CASSLGRYDEKLFF
j_call: TRBJ1-4
v_call: TRBV5-1

cdr3_aa: CASSVRASRVHNEQFF
j_call: TRBJ2-1
v_call: TRBV9

cdr3_aa: CASSPGVAGVGEQYF
j_call: TRBJ2-7
v_call: TRBV7-3

cdr3_aa: CASRRTSGFTDTQYF
j_call: TRBJ2-3
v_call: TRBV6-5

cdr3_aa: CASSSGTAEQYF
j_call: TRBJ2-7
v_call: TRBV7-8

cdr3_aa: CAISDLDRDQDEQYF
j_call: TRBJ2-7
v_call: TRBV10-3

cdr3_aa: CASSLRTGGTYEQYF
j_call: TRBJ2-7
v_call: TRBV7-9

cdr3_aa: CASSQLGLYGYTF
j_call: TRBJ1-2
v_call: TRBV7-2

cdr3_aa: CASSPTPIQETQYF
j_call: TRBJ2-5
v_call: TRBV19

cdr3_aa: CASSLLGDSGETQYF
j_call: TRBJ2-5
v_call: TRBV5-1

cdr3_aa: CASWGLAGETQYF
j_call: TRBJ2-5
v_call: TRBV18

cdr3_aa: CASRSQGATGELFF
j_call: TRBJ2-2
v_call: TRBV2